This is a list of T cell receptor beta chains from one sample in a study of blood T cell repertoires in COVID-19. Assay used: immunoSEQ multiplex PCR; TCRdb lists only in-frame clones, some missing. Among about 340,000 clones listed, about four fifths were seen once. The sequenced material came from peripheral blood. The receptors shown here come from a man under 40 with active or convalescent COVID-19. CDR3s include the opening cysteine and the closing phenylalanine or tryptophan. D genes are given only for firm matches. Rows may omit the clone size; those that give it use once, few, many or a size class.

j_call: TRBJ1-5; v_call: TRBV11-2; clone_size: NA; d_call: NA; cdr3_aa: CASSLAGNQPQHF; cdr3_nt: TGTGCCAGCAGCTTAGCGGGCAATCAGCCCCAGCATTTT
j_call: TRBJ1-5; v_call: TRBV6-2/TRBV6-3; clone_size: NA; d_call: NA; cdr3_aa: CASSSPGQPQHF; cdr3_nt: TGTGCCAGCAGTTCCCCCGGGCAGCCCCAGCATTTT
j_call: TRBJ2-3; v_call: TRBV11-3; clone_size: NA; d_call: TRBD1; cdr3_aa: CASSLRGRFTDTQYF; cdr3_nt: TGTGCCAGCAGCTTAAGGGGGCGTTTCACAGATACGCAGTATTTT
j_call: TRBJ2-1; v_call: TRBV12-3/TRBV12-4; clone_size: NA; d_call: NA; cdr3_aa: CASSGGMREQFF; cdr3_nt: TGTGCCAGCAGTGGGGGGATGAGAGAGCAGTTCTTC
j_call: TRBJ2-1; v_call: TRBV15; clone_size: NA; d_call: NA; cdr3_aa: CATSRDLGGSYNEQFF; cdr3_nt: TGTGCCACCAGCAGAGATTTGGGGGGATCCTACAATGAGCAGTTCTTC
j_call: TRBJ2-1; v_call: TRBV18; clone_size: NA; d_call: NA; cdr3_aa: CASSPIRTAEGEQFF; cdr3_nt: TGTGCCAGCTCACCTATACGGACGGCGGAGGGTGAGCAGTTCTTC
j_call: TRBJ1-2; v_call: TRBV28; clone_size: NA; d_call: NA; cdr3_aa: CASSQSVGGYTF; cdr3_nt: TGTGCCAGCAGCCAGAGCGTCGGTGGCTACACCTTC
j_call: TRBJ2-7; v_call: TRBV6-1; clone_size: NA; d_call: NA; cdr3_aa: CASSEGGYEQYF; cdr3_nt: TGTGCCAGCAGTGAAGGAGGCTACGAGCAGTACTTC
j_call: TRBJ2-1; v_call: TRBV19; clone_size: NA; d_call: NA; cdr3_aa: CASSLVGPRAGTYNEQFF; cdr3_nt: TGTGCCAGTAGCCTAGTAGGCCCGAGAGCGGGCACCTACAATGAGCAGTTCTTC
j_call: TRBJ2-2; v_call: TRBV25-1; clone_size: NA; d_call: NA; cdr3_aa: CASSDSRVTNTGELFF; cdr3_nt: TGTGCCAGCAGTGATAGCAGGGTTACGAACACCGGGGAGCTGTTTTTT
j_call: TRBJ1-5; v_call: TRBV4-3; clone_size: NA; d_call: TRBD1; cdr3_aa: CASSQDRTGSNQPQHF; cdr3_nt: TGCGCCAGCAGCCAAGATCGGACAGGGAGCAATCAGCCCCAGCATTTT
j_call: TRBJ1-2; v_call: TRBV13; clone_size: NA; d_call: NA; cdr3_aa: CASSLENSNYGYTF; cdr3_nt: TGTGCCAGCAGCTTAGAGAACTCTAACTATGGCTACACCTTC
j_call: TRBJ2-7; v_call: TRBV19; clone_size: NA; d_call: TRBD1; cdr3_aa: CASSSGTGGIYEQYF; cdr3_nt: TGTGCCAGTAGTTCCGGGACAGGGGGAATCTACGAGCAGTACTTC
j_call: TRBJ1-2; v_call: TRBV5-1; clone_size: NA; d_call: TRBD1; cdr3_aa: CASSFGQGYGYTF; cdr3_nt: TGCGCCAGCAGCTTCGGACAGGGCTATGGCTACACCTTC
j_call: TRBJ2-7; v_call: TRBV28; clone_size: NA; d_call: NA; cdr3_aa: CASNSRTSYEQYF; cdr3_nt: TGTGCCAGTAACTCGCGTACGTCCTACGAGCAGTACTTC
j_call: TRBJ1-2; v_call: TRBV7-9; clone_size: NA; d_call: TRBD1; cdr3_aa: CASAQTGLYGYTF; cdr3_nt: TGTGCCAGCGCTCAGACAGGGCTCTATGGCTACACCTTC
j_call: TRBJ2-1; v_call: TRBV15; clone_size: NA; d_call: TRBD2; cdr3_aa: CATSTSGLGKNEQFF; cdr3_nt: TGTGCCACCAGCACCTCGGGACTAGGGAAGAATGAGCAGTTCTTC
j_call: TRBJ2-2; v_call: TRBV27; clone_size: NA; d_call: TRBD2; cdr3_aa: CASRLAGASGTGELFF; cdr3_nt: TGTGCCAGCAGACTAGCGGGGGCTAGCGGCACCGGGGAGCTGTTTTTT
j_call: TRBJ2-3; v_call: TRBV24-1; clone_size: NA; d_call: NA; cdr3_aa: CATSQRRTDTQYF; cdr3_nt: TGTGCCACCAGTCAGCGGCGCACAGATACGCAGTATTTT
j_call: TRBJ2-3; v_call: TRBV11-3; clone_size: NA; d_call: NA; cdr3_aa: CASSPRTAEGRDTQYF; cdr3_nt: TGTGCCAGCAGCCCGCGGACAGCCGAAGGTAGAGATACGCAGTATTTT
j_call: TRBJ1-2; v_call: TRBV7-2; clone_size: NA; d_call: NA; cdr3_aa: CASSSETPLFNYGYTF; cdr3_nt: TGTGCCAGCAGCTCAGAAACACCACTATTTAACTATGGCTACACCTTC
j_call: TRBJ1-2; v_call: TRBV29-1; clone_size: few; d_call: TRBD1; cdr3_aa: CSVAGTGGWDYTF; cdr3_nt: TGCAGCGTTGCCGGGACAGGGGGCTGGGACTACACCTTC
j_call: TRBJ2-3; v_call: TRBV7-2; clone_size: NA; d_call: NA; cdr3_aa: CASSLEGYTQYF; cdr3_nt: TGTGCCAGCAGCTTAGAGGGGTATACGCAGTATTTT
j_call: TRBJ1-1; v_call: TRBV27; clone_size: NA; d_call: NA; cdr3_aa: CASSLSKGGGTEAFF; cdr3_nt: TGTGCCAGCAGTTTATCGAAGGGGGGGGGCACTGAAGCTTTCTTT
j_call: TRBJ2-3; v_call: TRBV11-2; clone_size: NA; d_call: TRBD1; cdr3_aa: CASSLDRVSPDTQYF; cdr3_nt: TGTGCCAGCAGTTTGGACAGGGTCTCCCCAGATACGCAGTATTTT
j_call: TRBJ2-2; v_call: TRBV4-3; clone_size: NA; d_call: NA; cdr3_aa: CASSSRVWGELFF; cdr3_nt: TGCGCCAGCAGCTCTCGGGTGTGGGGGGAGCTGTTTTTT
j_call: TRBJ1-5; v_call: TRBV5-1; clone_size: NA; d_call: NA; cdr3_aa: CASSKRGNQPQHF; cdr3_nt: TGCGCCAGCTCGAAGAGGGGCAATCAGCCCCAGCATTTT
j_call: TRBJ2-1; v_call: TRBV4-2; clone_size: few; d_call: NA; cdr3_aa: CASNSAPSEGTAQFF; cdr3_nt: TGTGCCAGCAACTCAGCCCCTTCTGAAGGGACTGCCCAGTTCTTC
j_call: TRBJ2-7; v_call: TRBV29-1; clone_size: NA; d_call: TRBD2; cdr3_aa: CSVPRGEASYEQYF; cdr3_nt: TGCAGCGTCCCTCGGGGGGAGGCATCCTACGAGCAGTACTTC
j_call: TRBJ1-4; v_call: TRBV7-8; clone_size: NA; d_call: NA; cdr3_aa: CASRRRINEKLFF; cdr3_nt: TGTGCCAGCCGGAGACGGATTAATGAAAAACTGTTTTTT
j_call: TRBJ1-2; v_call: TRBV14; clone_size: NA; d_call: TRBD1; cdr3_aa: CASSQRQGANYGYTF; cdr3_nt: TGTGCCAGCAGCCAGAGACAGGGGGCGAACTATGGCTACACCTTC
j_call: TRBJ1-1; v_call: TRBV13; clone_size: once; d_call: NA; cdr3_aa: CASSQINTEAFF; cdr3_nt: TGTGCCAGCAGCCAAATCAACACTGAAGCTTTCTTT
j_call: TRBJ2-2; v_call: TRBV9; clone_size: once; d_call: TRBD1; cdr3_aa: CASSGRTGGNTGELFF; cdr3_nt: TGTGCCAGCAGCGGACGGACAGGGGGGAACACCGGGGAGCTGTTTTTT
j_call: TRBJ2-7; v_call: TRBV11-2; clone_size: NA; d_call: NA; cdr3_aa: CASSRGSSYEQYF; cdr3_nt: TGTGCCAGCAGCCGGGGGAGCTCCTACGAGCAGTACTTC
j_call: TRBJ1-1; v_call: TRBV19; clone_size: NA; d_call: NA; cdr3_aa: CASSIRPRRIWKYNTEAFF; cdr3_nt: TGTGCCAGTAGTATTAGGCCCAGGCGAATTTGGAAATATAACACTGAAGCTTTCTTT
j_call: TRBJ1-4; v_call: TRBV2; clone_size: NA; d_call: NA; cdr3_aa: CASRGANRATNEKLFF; cdr3_nt: TGTGCCAGCAGGGGTGCCAACAGGGCAACTAATGAAAAACTGTTTTTT
j_call: TRBJ2-7; v_call: TRBV7-9; clone_size: NA; d_call: NA; cdr3_aa: CASSQDRIPYEQYF; cdr3_nt: TGTGCCAGCAGCCAAGACAGAATACCCTACGAGCAGTACTTC
j_call: TRBJ2-1; v_call: TRBV7-2; clone_size: NA; d_call: TRBD2; cdr3_aa: CASSLDSGAGNEQFF; cdr3_nt: TGTGCCAGCAGCTTAGATAGCGGGGCAGGGAATGAGCAGTTCTTC
j_call: TRBJ2-5; v_call: TRBV28; clone_size: NA; d_call: NA; cdr3_aa: CASSFRETQYF; cdr3_nt: TGTGCCAGCAGTTTCAGGGAGACCCAGTACTTC
j_call: TRBJ2-3; v_call: TRBV28; clone_size: NA; d_call: NA; cdr3_aa: CASSWGESTDTQYF; cdr3_nt: TGTGCCAGCAGTTGGGGGGAGAGTACAGATACGCAGTATTTT
j_call: TRBJ2-3; v_call: TRBV9; clone_size: NA; d_call: TRBD2; cdr3_aa: CASSARLAGIYTDTQYF; cdr3_nt: TGTGCCAGCAGCGCCAGACTAGCGGGGATCTACACAGATACGCAGTATTTT
j_call: TRBJ1-3; v_call: TRBV29-1; clone_size: once; d_call: NA; cdr3_aa: CSVWGGTHSGNTIYF; cdr3_nt: TGCAGCGTTTGGGGAGGAACCCACTCTGGAAACACCATATATTTT
j_call: TRBJ2-5; v_call: TRBV18; clone_size: NA; d_call: NA; cdr3_aa: CASSPLAREAQYF; cdr3_nt: TGTGCCAGCTCACCTCTGGCTCGAGAGGCCCAGTACTTC
j_call: TRBJ1-1; v_call: TRBV7-6; clone_size: NA; d_call: NA; cdr3_aa: CASSLTQLNTEAFF; cdr3_nt: TGTGCCAGCAGCTTAACCCAGTTGAACACTGAAGCTTTCTTT
j_call: TRBJ2-7; v_call: TRBV5-5; clone_size: once; d_call: TRBD2; cdr3_aa: CASSSLAGGIQYEQYF; cdr3_nt: TGTGCCAGCAGTTCCCTAGCGGGAGGGATTCAATACGAGCAGTACTTC
j_call: TRBJ2-1; v_call: TRBV11-3; clone_size: NA; d_call: NA; cdr3_aa: CASSPPSGEQFF; cdr3_nt: TGTGCCAGCAGCCCCCCAAGCGGGGAGCAGTTCTTC
j_call: TRBJ2-6; v_call: TRBV7-3; clone_size: NA; d_call: TRBD1; cdr3_aa: CASGDRGRSGANVLTF; cdr3_nt: TGTGCCAGCGGGGACAGGGGACGCTCTGGGGCCAACGTCCTGACTTTC
j_call: TRBJ2-1; v_call: TRBV6-5; clone_size: NA; d_call: TRBD2; cdr3_aa: CASATGTSGIYEQFF; cdr3_nt: TGTGCCAGCGCCACCGGGACTAGCGGGATTTATGAGCAGTTCTTC
j_call: TRBJ1-3; v_call: TRBV30; clone_size: NA; d_call: NA; cdr3_aa: CAWTGSYSGNTIYF; cdr3_nt: TGTGCCTGGACAGGTTCCTACTCTGGAAACACCATATATTTT
j_call: TRBJ1-1; v_call: TRBV9; clone_size: NA; d_call: NA; cdr3_aa: CASSADAPDNVDTEAFF; cdr3_nt: TGTGCCAGCAGCGCCGATGCCCCGGACAACGTGGACACTGAAGCTTTCTTT
j_call: TRBJ1-1; v_call: TRBV5-4; clone_size: NA; d_call: TRBD1; cdr3_aa: CASSLELQGAEAFF; cdr3_nt: TGTGCCAGCAGCTTGGAACTCCAGGGGGCTGAAGCTTTCTTT
j_call: TRBJ2-2; v_call: TRBV6-2/TRBV6-3; clone_size: few; d_call: NA; cdr3_aa: CASSTYLTGELFF; cdr3_nt: TGTGCCAGCAGCACATACCTCACCGGGGAGCTGTTTTTT
j_call: TRBJ1-1; v_call: TRBV5-8; clone_size: NA; d_call: TRBD1; cdr3_aa: CASNPMDRAFVNTEAFF; cdr3_nt: TGTGCCAGCAACCCTATGGACAGGGCCTTTGTGAACACTGAAGCTTTCTTT